One and the same sample provided the 26 T cell receptor beta chains below, sequenced in a study of early T cells in non-severe SARS-CoV-2 infection. TCRdb re-called the 5' RACE reads through MiXCR, storing one row per CDR3 protein. The sample records more than 85,000 distinct CDR3 sequences, roughly 15% being singletons. The sample was whole blood. Receptors were obtained from an adult who was a healthcare worker with PCR-confirmed SARS-CoV-2 infection or an uninfected control (not recorded which).

This clonotype has a handful of counts. The rearrangement links TRBV7-2 to TRBJ2-3; D remains ambiguous. Germline CDR1 and CDR2: SGHTA and FQGNSA. The CDR3 runs to 14 residues. Trimming removed 3 bases from V and 5 bases from J, with 12 bases in between. CDR3 bases: TGTGCCAGCAGCTTCAATGGGCCCGAAGATACGCAGTATTTT. As protein: CASSFNGPEDTQYF. Full variable domain (remainder filled in from reference TRBV7-2 and TRBJ2-3): GAGVSQSPSNKVTEKGKDVELRCDPISGHTALYWYRQSLGQGLEFLIYFQGNSAPDKSGLPSDRFSAERTGGSVSTLTIQRTQQEDSAVYLCASSFNGPEDTQYFGPGTRLTVL.

V gene TRBV6-6 combines with J gene TRBJ1-5, with 8 positions matching TRBD1. J lost 6 bases, V lost 5 bases, and 9 bases had no gene match. There are 15 residues in the CDR3. Germline lookup yields CDR1 MNHNY and CDR2 SVGAGI (reference sequence). This chain's CDR3 is CASSTQGVPSQPQHF. The CDR3 DNA follows: TGTGCCAGCAGTACACAGGGGGTCCCGAGTCAGCCCCAGCATTTT.

The chain links TRBV7-2 to TRBJ2-3; TRBD2 matches 10 bases. The junction had 4 bases not matched to a gene; V was cut back by 2 bases and J by 5 bases. The CDR3 has 15 amino acids. From germline, CDR1 is SGHTA and CDR2 FQGNSA. The CDR3 nucleotides read TGTGCCAGCAGCTTACTAGCGGGAGTAGGAGATACGCAGTATTTT. Amino acid sequence: CASSLLAGVGDTQYF.

This clonotype was seen only a few times. The chain carries TRBV2 and TRBJ2-1; 14 bases are a match to TRBD2. The CDR3 contains 14 residues. Trimming removed 6 bases from V and 13 bases from J; junction bases left unmatched: 8. Germline V lookup: CDR1 SNHLY, CDR2 FYNNEI. The CDR3 protein is CASRGLAGEGSQFF. The CDR3 DNA sequence: TGTGCCAGCAGGGGACTAGCGGGAGAAGGATCACAGTTCTTC.

This clonotype has only a few counts. V gene TRBV18 combines with J gene TRBJ2-6; D is perhaps TRBD2 (7 bases). There are 16 residues in the CDR3. Germline assignment: CDR1 KGHSH and CDR2 LQKENI. Trimming took 5 bases from V and 4 from J, leaving 15 bases between them. The CDR3 region is CASSVAGAGGANVLTF. CDR3 DNA: TGTGCCAGCTCAGTCGCGGGGGCAGGAGGGGCCAACGTCCTGACTTTC.

This clonotype was observed many times. The chain is built from TRBV7-2 and TRBJ1-4; TRBD1 might be the D (5 bases). The germline V and J ends were trimmed by 1 base and 3 bases, with 6 bases remaining between them. Germline CDR1 reads SGHTA; CDR2 reads FQGNSA. The CDR3 is made up of 14 amino acids. The CDR3 bases are TGTGCCAGCAGCTTAGAGGGGTCTAATGAAAAACTGTTTTTT. This translates into CASSLEGSNEKLFF.

This clonotype was detected only a few times. The chain is built from TRBV5-6 and TRBJ2-2, with 7 bases identical to TRBD2. V dropped 4 bases and J dropped 0; count of bases not matched to a gene: 3. The CDR3 is 15 amino acids. Germline-derived CDR1 and CDR2 are SGHDT and YYEEEE. The CDR3 DNA follows: TGTGCCAGCAGCCCGGGACTAACGAACACCGGGGAGCTGTTTTTT. It yields the protein CASSPGLTNTGELFF.

The chain has TRBV12-3 or TRBV12-4 and TRBJ2-3; 11 bases are a match to TRBD2. The V and J ends lost 5 bases and 3 bases, in that order; junction bases with no gene match: 7. CDR3 length: 16 amino acids. CDR3 DNA sequence: TGTGCCAGCAGTCCCCGACTAGCGGGGCATACAGATACGCAGTATTTT. Translated: CASSPRLAGHTDTQYF.

This chain uses TRBV7-8 with TRBJ2-3; 9 nucleotides align to TRBD2. Germline assignment: CDR1 SGHVS and CDR2 FQNEAQ. Unmatched junction bases numbered 13, after V lost 3 bases and J lost 3 bases. The length of the CDR3 is 18 residues. CDR3 amino acids: CASSFVGGRAGGTDTQYF. CDR3 coding DNA: TGTGCCAGCAGCTTTGTCGGCGGGAGGGCTGGGGGAACAGATACGCAGTATTTT. Looking up the rest from reference TRBV7-8 and TRBJ2-3 gives the full variable domain: GAGVSQSPRYKVAKRGQDVALRCDPISGHVSLFWYQQALGQGPEFLTYFQNEAQLDKSGLPSDRFFAERPEGSVSTLKIQRTQQEDSAVYLCASSFVGGRAGGTDTQYFGPGTRLTVL.

The genes are TRBV2 and TRBJ2-2, with 14 bases that match TRBD2. Germline lookup yields CDR1 SNHLY and CDR2 FYNNEI. With V trimmed by 11 bases and J by 6 bases, 14 bases remained unmatched. This CDR3 has 17 amino acids. CDR3 region: CACKVLGTSGRSGELFF. The CDR3 DNA reads as TGTGCCTGCAAGGTCCTTGGGACTAGCGGGAGATCCGGGGAGCTGTTTTTT.

The chain employs TRBV28 and TRBJ1-2, with unresolved D. V lost 3 bases, J lost 7 bases, and 15 bases lay in between. The CDR3 is made up of 14 amino acids. Looked up from germline, CDR1 is MDHEN and CDR2 is SYDVKM. CDR3 DNA sequence: TGTGCCAGCAGTTTGGCCAGCGGGAATCTTGGCTACACCTTC. The encoded protein is CASSLASGNLGYTF.

The chain is built from TRBV9 and TRBJ2-1; a weak D match, TRBD2 (6 bases). Germline V gene data show CDR1 as SGDLS and CDR2 as YYNGEE. V lost 6 bases to trimming and J lost 8 bases, with 15 bases between them. The CDR3 length is 13 residues. The CDR3 DNA reads TGTGCCAGCAACCGCGGGGCTTTGGATGAGCAGTTCTTC. Translation gives CASNRGALDEQFF.

This clonotype was seen many times. The chain couples TRBV28 to TRBJ1-1; D perhaps matches TRBD1 (5 bases). The CDR3 spans 13 residues. The germline CDR1 and CDR2 sequences are MDHEN and SYDVKM. V shed 3 bases and J shed 2 bases, with 7 bases lying between them. The CDR3 DNA is TGTGCCAGCAGTTTCGACAGCAACACTGAAGCTTTCTTT. Its protein is CASSFDSNTEAFF.

Turning to this clonotype: Sequence at one end of the junction differs from germline and may be a read error. The gene calls are TRBV28 and TRBJ1-6; D is uncertain. The CDR3 runs 14 residues. The germline V gene has CDR1 MDHEN and CDR2 SYDVKM. Here the CDR3 reads CASSPPPDDSPPHF. The DNA of the CDR3 is TGTGCCAGCAGTCCACCCCCCGACGATTCACCCCCCCACTTT.

V and J are TRBV5-1 and TRBJ2-1; D not resolved. Trimming left V 2 bases short and J 6 bases short, with 21 bases between. Germline loops: CDR1 SGHRS, CDR2 YFSETQ. The CDR3 runs 17 residues. DNA of the CDR3: TGCGCCAGCAGCTTACGACCTTCCCCCACGAAAGGCAATGAGCAGTTCTTC. It translates to CASSLRPSPTKGNEQFF.

The CDR3 coding sequence is TGTGCCAGCAGCAAAAATATGACAGGGGATTTGGCTTATTCACCCCTCCACTTT. Translating gives CASSKNMTGDLAYSPLHF. This chain links TRBV21-1 with TRBJ1-6; TRBD1 reflects the table's D call only, with no check against the DNA. TRBV21-1 is described as a pseudogene. This CDR3 region has 18 residues.

The chain links TRBV10-2 to TRBJ2-1, with 9 bases aligning to TRBD1. Germline V gene data show CDR1 as WSHSY and CDR2 as SAAADI. V was clipped by 6 bases and J by 6 bases; unmatched bases: 12. The CDR3 has 16 residues. The CDR3 reads CASRGLGTGLSNEQFF. The CDR3 coding sequence is TGCGCCAGCAGAGGGCTTGGGACAGGGCTTTCCAATGAGCAGTTCTTC.

The V call is TRBV6-1, the J call TRBJ1-5; D remains unclear. V was trimmed by 2 bases and J by 0 bases, leaving 8 bases between them. The CDR3 contains 15 residues. Germline V gene lookup returns CDR1 MNHNS and CDR2 SASEGT. The CDR3 DNA follows: TGTGCCAGCAGTGAACAGCCCAATAGCAATCAGCCCCAGCATTTT. Translating it yields CASSEQPNSNQPQHF.

The J gene is TRBJ1-1, the V gene TRBV6-6; D might be TRBD1 (5 bases). Trimming removed 6 bases from V and 7 bases from J, with 12 bases in between. The germline V gene encodes CDR1 MNHNY and CDR2 SVGAGI (reference sequence). This CDR3 region has 12 residues. CDR3 protein: CASRLGEGEAFF. CDR3 in DNA: TGTGCCAGCAGACTAGGGGAAGGTGAAGCTTTCTTT.

This clonotype was recorded at least ten times. The chain links TRBV29-1 to TRBJ2-1, with 16 positions matching TRBD2. Germline CDR1 is SQVTM and CDR2 is ANQGSEA. The trim removed 3 bases at V and 3 bases at J, leaving 5 bases unmatched. The CDR3 totals 17 residues. The CDR3 nucleotides are TGCAGCGTTGAGGATGGGACTAGCGGGAGGGTCTACAATGAGCAGTTCTTC. Amino acid sequence: CSVEDGTSGRVYNEQFF.

This clonotype has ten or more counts. The chain recombines TRBV12-3 or TRBV12-4 with TRBJ1-1; weak D call: TRBD1 (6 bases). The CDR3 loop spans 13 amino acids. V lost 5 bases and J lost 6, with 13 bases in between. CDR3 loop: CASSRPTGSEAFF. CDR3 bases: TGTGCCAGCAGTCGGCCCACAGGGTCTGAAGCTTTCTTT.

This chain links TRBV12-3 or TRBV12-4 with TRBJ2-7; D is undetermined. The germline V and J ends were trimmed by 3 bases and 9 bases, with 9 bases remaining between them. The CDR3 contains 11 residues. The CDR3 DNA follows: TGTGCCAGCAGTTTGACACCGAGGCAGTACTTC. Amino acids: CASSLTPRQYF.

Here the CDR3 DNA reads TGTGCCACCAGCAGGACGACAGGGTTGGGTGAAAAACTGTTTTTT. It codes for CATSRTTGLGEKLFF. The chain joins TRBV15 to TRBJ1-4, with TRBD1 matching 7 bases. V was clipped by 3 bases and J by 7 bases; unmatched bases: 8. The CDR3 consists of 15 residues. CDR1 LNHNV and CDR2 YYDKDF come from the germline V gene (reference sequence).

This clonotype was observed a handful of times. The V and J genes are TRBV5-5 and TRBJ1-1; D uncertain. The CDR3 has 13 residues. CDR1 and CDR2 from the germline V gene are SGHKS and YYEKEE (reference sequence). V was shortened by 0 bases and J by 6 bases, with 9 bases between the two germline ends. This CDR3 reads CASSLATAPEAFF. As DNA, the CDR3 is TGTGCCAGCAGCTTGGCGACTGCCCCTGAAGCTTTCTTT. The full variable domain, with the rest looked up from reference TRBV5-5 and TRBJ1-1, is DAGVTQSPTHLIKTRGQQVTLRCSPISGHKSVSWYQQVLGQGPQFIFQYYEKEERGRGNFPDRFSARQFPNYSSELNVNALLLGDSALYLCASSLATAPEAFFGQGTRLTVV.

This clonotype turned up a few times. The CDR3 coding sequence is TGTGCCACCAGTGACCCTGGACCAGGGCAAGGCAATCAGCCCCAGCATTTT. Protein product: CATSDPGPGQGNQPQHF. V is TRBV24-1 and J is TRBJ1-5, with D perhaps matching TRBD1 (5 bases). The CDR3 runs to 17 residues. V was clipped by 4 bases and J by 2 bases, with 17 bases between them. Germline CDR1 reads KGHDR; CDR2 reads SFDVKD.

This chain links TRBV29-1 with TRBJ2-3, with D uncertain. The length of the CDR3 is 10 residues. Trimming shortened V by 3 bases and J by 6 bases, and 4 bases separated the two germline ends. Germline V gene lookup returns CDR1 SQVTM and CDR2 ANQGSEA. The CDR3 loop reads CSVDMDTQYF. In DNA, the CDR3 is TGCAGCGTTGATATGGATACGCAGTATTTT.